The clone carrying this T cell receptor (beta chain) was counted between two and nine times. CDR3 size: 14 residues. V lost 5 bases and J 7 bases, leaving 17 bases between the germline ends. The germline CDR1 and CDR2 sequences are SGHTA and FQGNSA. The data belong to a study of blood T cell repertoires in COVID-19. Study overall: COVID-19 samples collected from the United States, Italy and Spain covered acute and convalescent phases. The cDNA or gDNA used as material had been derived from T cells, B-cell-depleted T cells, or PBMCs.

Source study methods: By means of reference gene primer amplification, nucleated cell counts were estimated. Assay used: immunoSEQ multiplex PCR; TCRdb lists only in-frame clones, some missing. V, J and clone size were drawn from that table, and D and trimming were deduced from the DNA. The profile shows some 180,000 clones, more than 70% of them singletons. The J gene is TRBJ2-5, the V gene TRBV7-2; D may be TRBD1 (6 bases). The sequenced sample was peripheral blood. This TCR came from a woman of 80 years or more with active or convalescent COVID-19. This chain's CDR3 is CASSLETGGMTQYF. The CDR3, as DNA: TGTGCCAGCAGCCTCGAGACAGGTGGGATGACCCAGTACTTC.